The TCR beta chain under discussion was sequenced for a study of shared clonotypes between healthy human individuals. About the research overall: Each donor's CD8 memory used one plate, CD8 naive two, each CD4 subset three.

A word on this clone: Its target is not known.

The assay ran at deep level. Sequenced by immunoSEQ multiplex PCR; TCRdb stores in-frame clones only, minus some. Among over 2,000,000 clones listed, around 93% were seen once. Study-wide results and limits: Sharing across four donors was highest in naive CD4 (approximately 5%) and lowest in memory CD8 (0.4%).

Trimming cost V 7 bases and J 5 bases, with 21 bases left between them. Germline V gene data show CDR1 as SGHKS and CDR2 as YYEKEE (reference sequence). This CDR3 is 15 amino acids long. It was CD45RO-negative cells, positively selected for CCR7, that made up naive CD8 cells, with terminally differentiated effector memory CD45RA+ cells excluded. Caucasian adults living in Nashville, Tennessee, provided all samples. The rearrangement uses TRBV5-5 and TRBJ1-1; D uncertain. The clonotype originates from a man aged 18 to 29 in good health. Some clones in this sample may be carry-over from other donors' samples. What was sequenced was naive CD8+ T cells from PBMCs. CDR3 residues: CASCCERVGGTEAFF. CDR3 nucleotides: TGTGCCAGCTGTTGTGAAAGGGTAGGAGGTACTGAAGCTTTCTTT.